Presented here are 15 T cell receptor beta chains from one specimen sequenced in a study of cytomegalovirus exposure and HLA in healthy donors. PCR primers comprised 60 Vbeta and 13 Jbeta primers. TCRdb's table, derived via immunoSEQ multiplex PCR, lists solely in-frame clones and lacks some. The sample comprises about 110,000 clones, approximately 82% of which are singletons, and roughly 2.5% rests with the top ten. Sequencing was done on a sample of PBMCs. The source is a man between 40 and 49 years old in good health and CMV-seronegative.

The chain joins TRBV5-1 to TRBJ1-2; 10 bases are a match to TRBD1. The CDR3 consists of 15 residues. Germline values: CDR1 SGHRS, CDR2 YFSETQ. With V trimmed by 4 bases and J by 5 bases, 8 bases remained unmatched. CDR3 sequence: CASSNRDRGDYGYTF. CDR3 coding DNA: TGCGCCAGCAGCAACCGGGACAGGGGAGATTATGGCTACACCTTC.

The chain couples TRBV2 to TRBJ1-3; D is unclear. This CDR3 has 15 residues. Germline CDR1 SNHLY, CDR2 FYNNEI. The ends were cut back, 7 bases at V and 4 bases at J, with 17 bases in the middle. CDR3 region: CASTQTQLGGNTIYF. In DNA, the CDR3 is TGTGCCAGCACTCAGACACAACTGGGCGGAAACACCATATATTTT.

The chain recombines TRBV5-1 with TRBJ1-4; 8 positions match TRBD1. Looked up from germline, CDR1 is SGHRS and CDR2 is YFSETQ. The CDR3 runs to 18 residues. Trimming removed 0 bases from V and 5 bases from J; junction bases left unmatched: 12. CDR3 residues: CASSLGPSGGLKNEKLFF. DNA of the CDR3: TGCGCCAGCAGCTTGGGTCCGTCAGGGGGCCTAAAGAATGAAAAACTGTTTTTT.

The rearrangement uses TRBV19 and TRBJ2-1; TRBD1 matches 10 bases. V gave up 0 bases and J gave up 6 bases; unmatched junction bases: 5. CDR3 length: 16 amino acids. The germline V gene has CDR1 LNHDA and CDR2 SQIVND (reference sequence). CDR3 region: CASSIDGTGVSNEQFF. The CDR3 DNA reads TGTGCCAGTAGTATAGACGGGACAGGGGTTAGCAATGAGCAGTTCTTC.

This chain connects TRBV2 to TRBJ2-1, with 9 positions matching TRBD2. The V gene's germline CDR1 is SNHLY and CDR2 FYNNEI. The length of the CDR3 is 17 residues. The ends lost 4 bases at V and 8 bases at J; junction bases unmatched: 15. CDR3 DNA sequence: TGTGCCAGCAGTGGTGGGACTAGCTGGGTCATGGTCGATGAGCAGTTCTTC. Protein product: CASSGGTSWVMVDEQFF.

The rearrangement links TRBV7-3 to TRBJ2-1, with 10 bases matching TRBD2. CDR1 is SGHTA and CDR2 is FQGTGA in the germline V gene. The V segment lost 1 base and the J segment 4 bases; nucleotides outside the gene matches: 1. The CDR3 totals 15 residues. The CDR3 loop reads CASSLNSGGYNEQFF. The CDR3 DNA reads TGTGCCAGCAGCTTAAATAGCGGGGGGTACAATGAGCAGTTCTTC.

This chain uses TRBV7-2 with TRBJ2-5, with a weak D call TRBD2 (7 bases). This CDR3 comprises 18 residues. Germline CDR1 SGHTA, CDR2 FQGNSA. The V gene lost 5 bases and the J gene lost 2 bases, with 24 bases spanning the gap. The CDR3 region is CASSPTAEGGRVQETQYF. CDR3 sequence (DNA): TGTGCCAGCAGCCCAACGGCGGAGGGGGGGAGAGTTCAAGAGACCCAGTACTTC.

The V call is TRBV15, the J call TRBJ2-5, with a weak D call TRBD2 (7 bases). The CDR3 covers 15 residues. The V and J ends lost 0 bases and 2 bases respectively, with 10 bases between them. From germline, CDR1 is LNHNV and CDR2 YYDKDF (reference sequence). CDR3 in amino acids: CATSRDRGGQETQYF. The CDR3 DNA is TGTGCCACCAGCAGAGACAGGGGAGGGCAAGAGACCCAGTACTTC.

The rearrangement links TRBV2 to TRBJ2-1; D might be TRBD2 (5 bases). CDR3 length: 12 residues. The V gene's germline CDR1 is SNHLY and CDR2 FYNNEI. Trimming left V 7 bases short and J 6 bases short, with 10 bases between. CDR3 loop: CASNGLSNEQFF. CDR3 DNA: TGTGCCAGCAACGGACTGTCCAATGAGCAGTTCTTC.

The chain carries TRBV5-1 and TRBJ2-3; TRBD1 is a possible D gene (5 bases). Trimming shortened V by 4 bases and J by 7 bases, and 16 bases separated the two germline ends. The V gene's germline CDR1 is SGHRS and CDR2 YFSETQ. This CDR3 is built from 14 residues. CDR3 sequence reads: CASSPTGAGNTQYF. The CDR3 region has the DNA TGCGCCAGCAGCCCGACTGGGGCAGGTAATACGCAGTATTTT.

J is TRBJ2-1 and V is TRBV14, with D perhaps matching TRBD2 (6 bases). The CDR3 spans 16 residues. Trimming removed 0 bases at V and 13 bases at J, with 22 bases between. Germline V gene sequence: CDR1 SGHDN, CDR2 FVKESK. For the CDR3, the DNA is TGTGCCAGCAGCCAAGAGCGGGGCTCGGGTCAAGTTGGTCAGTTCTTC. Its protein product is CASSQERGSGQVGQFF.

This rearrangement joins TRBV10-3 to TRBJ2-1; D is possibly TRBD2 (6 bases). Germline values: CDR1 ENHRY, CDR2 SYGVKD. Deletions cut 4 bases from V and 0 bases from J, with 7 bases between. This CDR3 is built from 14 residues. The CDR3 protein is CAISGGLSYNEQFF. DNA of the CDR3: TGTGCCATCAGTGGGGGACTCTCCTACAATGAGCAGTTCTTC.

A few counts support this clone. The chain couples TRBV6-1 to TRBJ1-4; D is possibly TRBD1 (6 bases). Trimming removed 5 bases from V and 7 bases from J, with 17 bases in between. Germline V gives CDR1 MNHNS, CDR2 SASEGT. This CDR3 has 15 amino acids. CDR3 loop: CASSIAPQGTEKLFF. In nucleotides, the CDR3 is TGTGCCAGCAGTATAGCTCCGCAGGGGACTGAAAAACTGTTTTTT.

DNA of the CDR3: TGCGCCAGCAGCACCCGACAGGGGAGCTCCTACAATGAGCAGTTCTTC. It is translated as CASSTRQGSSYNEQFF. The V and J genes are TRBV5-1 and TRBJ2-1, with 8 bases identical to TRBD1. V shed 4 bases and J 0 bases; nucleotides not matched to a gene: 6. Germline-derived CDR1 and CDR2 are SGHRS and YFSETQ. The CDR3 has 16 residues.

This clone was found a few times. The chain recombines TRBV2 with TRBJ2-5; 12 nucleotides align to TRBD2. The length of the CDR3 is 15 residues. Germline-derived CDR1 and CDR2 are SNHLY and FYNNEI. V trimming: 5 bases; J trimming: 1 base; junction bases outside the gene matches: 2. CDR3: CASSKLAGGQETQYF. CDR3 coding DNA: TGTGCCAGCAGTAAACTAGCGGGGGGCCAAGAGACCCAGTACTTC.